This passage covers 21 T cell receptor beta chains from one sample sequenced in a study of blood T cell repertoires in COVID-19. Libraries were prepared by immunoSEQ multiplex PCR; TCRdb keeps only in-frame clonotypes and omits some of them. The table includes 150,000 to 200,000 clones, 70% to 90% detected once. The sample comprised peripheral blood. Receptors were obtained from a man aged 60 to 75 with acute or convalescent COVID-19.

This chain connects TRBV2 to TRBJ2-3; 8 nucleotides line up with TRBD2. Germline V lookup: CDR1 SNHLY, CDR2 FYNNEI. V gave up 6 bases and J gave up 4 bases; unmatched junction bases: 15. The CDR3 runs to 17 residues. CDR3 region: CASSGGDDSGISDTQYF. CDR3 DNA sequence: TGTGCCAGCAGCGGGGGGGATGATAGCGGCATCTCAGATACGCAGTATTTT.

This clone has a single count. V is TRBV2 and J is TRBJ1-6; no clear D gene. V was shortened by 7 bases and J by 4 bases, with 8 bases between the two germline ends. The CDR3 length is 13 residues. The germline V gene encodes CDR1 SNHLY and CDR2 FYNNEI. The CDR3 nucleotides read TGTGCCAGCAACTCCGGGTATAATTCACCCCTCCACTTT. Translation: CASNSGYNSPLHF.

The V call is TRBV27, the J call TRBJ2-1, with 8 bases that match TRBD2. V trimming: 8 bases; J trimming: 9 bases; junction bases outside the gene matches: 6. The CDR3 loop spans 12 amino acids. Per the germline V gene, CDR1 is MNHEY and CDR2 is SMNVEV (reference sequence). The CDR3 bases are TGTGCCAGCCTGGCGGGGGGAACTGAGCAGTTCTTC. Protein: CASLAGGTEQFF.

This chain links TRBV4-1 with TRBJ2-7; 8 nucleotides agree with TRBD2. After removal of 1 base from V and 3 bases from J, the junction contained 5 bases not matched to a gene. Germline V gives CDR1 MGHRA, CDR2 YSYEKL. The CDR3 is 15 residues long. CDR3 bases: TGCGCCAGCAGCCAAGCCGCTAGCGGGTACTACGAGCAGTACTTC. As protein: CASSQAASGYYEQYF.

A single count supports this clone. The genes are TRBV7-9 and TRBJ2-7; D gene ambiguous. Trimming stripped 5 bases from V and 6 bases from J, with 11 bases between. CDR1 and CDR2 from the germline V gene are SEHNR and FQNEAQ (reference sequence). CDR3 length equals 12 residues. The DNA of the CDR3 is TGTGCCAGCAGCCCGAGAGGTGCCGAGCAGTACTTC. Its protein product is CASSPRGAEQYF.

The V and J genes are TRBV6-1 and TRBJ2-2; no clear D. There are 17 residues in the CDR3. Germline CDR1 reads MNHNS; CDR2 reads SASEGT. V dropped 3 bases and J dropped 8 bases, with 22 bases sitting between them. The DNA for the CDR3 is TGTGCCAGCAGTGAGGTGGGCCAGAAAATAACCCAGGGGGAGCTGTTTTTT. It codes for CASSEVGQKITQGELFF.

The chain carries TRBV5-6 and TRBJ2-4, with 8 bases identical to TRBD2. Germline V lookup: CDR1 SGHDT, CDR2 YYEEEE. V lost 0 bases, J lost 2 bases, and 4 bases stayed unmatched. The CDR3 length is 16 residues. The CDR3 DNA reads as TGTGCCAGCAGCTTGGCGGGGGGGCGGTCCAAAAACATTCAGTACTTC. As protein: CASSLAGGRSKNIQYF.

The genes are TRBV7-9 and TRBJ1-3, with 9 bases fitting TRBD1. The CDR3 loop spans 18 amino acids. J lost 3 bases, V lost 3 bases, and 12 bases had no gene match. Per germline, CDR1 SEHNR and CDR2 FQNEAQ (reference sequence). The CDR3 sequence is CASSLARPGQGIGNTIYF. DNA for the CDR3: TGTGCCAGCAGCTTGGCTCGACCGGGACAGGGAATTGGAAACACCATATATTTT. Supplemented by reference TRBV7-9 and TRBJ1-3, the full variable domain reads DTGVSQNPRHKITKRGQNVTFRCDPISEHNRLYWYRQTLGQGPEFLTYFQNEAQLEKSRLLSDRFSAERPKGSFSTLEIQRTEQGDSAMYLCASSLARPGQGIGNTIYFGEGSWLTVV.

This clone is a singleton in its sample. This chain uses TRBV27 with TRBJ2-7; TRBD1 matches 12 bases. The CDR3 spans 13 residues. Germline assignment: CDR1 MNHEY and CDR2 SMNVEV (reference sequence). Germline trimming cut 8 bases from V and 4 bases from J; bases unmatched to any gene: 3. The CDR3 protein is CASGDRGQYEQYF. CDR3 nucleotides: TGTGCCAGCGGGGACAGGGGGCAATACGAGCAGTACTTC.

The J gene is TRBJ1-4, the V gene TRBV6-6, with TRBD1 matching 10 bases. The germline gives CDR1 MNHNY, CDR2 SVGAGI (reference sequence). The CDR3 loop spans 15 amino acids. The trim removed 6 bases at V and 5 bases at J, leaving 6 bases unmatched. CDR3 protein: CASSDRQGANEKLFF. The CDR3 bases are TGTGCCAGCAGCGACCGACAGGGGGCGAATGAAAAACTGTTTTTT.

The chain has TRBV18 and TRBJ1-6; D not certain. The ends were cut back, 5 bases at V and 9 bases at J, with 20 bases in the middle. The CDR3 runs to 16 residues. Germline V gene lookup returns CDR1 KGHSH and CDR2 LQKENI. The CDR3, as DNA: TGTGCCAGCTCATTTTTAGACTACAGCGGCGCTTCACCCCTCCACTTT. The encoded protein is CASSFLDYSGASPLHF.

The rearrangement joins TRBV14 to TRBJ1-2; maybe TRBD1 (6 bases). Germline V gene sequence: CDR1 SGHDN, CDR2 FVKESK. V lost 6 bases, J lost 8 bases, and 16 bases lay in between. The CDR3 contains 13 residues. CDR3 protein: CASSLNQGLGYTF. As DNA, the CDR3 is TGTGCCAGCAGTCTGAACCAGGGGTTAGGCTACACCTTC.

J is TRBJ2-1 and V is TRBV5-1; D is perhaps TRBD1 (6 bases). The CDR3 length is 15 residues. The V and J ends lost 0 bases and 0 bases respectively, with 7 bases between them. The germline V gene has CDR1 SGHRS and CDR2 YFSETQ. In DNA, the CDR3 is TGCGCCAGCAGCTTGGGGACAGCCTCCTACAATGAGCAGTTCTTC. Amino acid sequence: CASSLGTASYNEQFF.

The rearrangement links TRBV29-1 to TRBJ2-1; 14 bases match TRBD2. The V and J ends lost 4 bases and 4 bases, in that order; junction bases with no gene match: 12. Per germline, CDR1 SQVTM and CDR2 ANQGSEA. The CDR3 runs to 18 residues. The CDR3 loop is CSVGRLAGGIEIYNEQFF. The CDR3 DNA sequence: TGCAGCGTTGGAAGACTAGCGGGGGGGATAGAAATTTACAATGAGCAGTTCTTC.

The rearrangement joins TRBV2 to TRBJ1-1, with D possibly TRBD1 on 6 matching bases. CDR1 SNHLY and CDR2 FYNNEI come from the germline V gene. The V gene lost 2 bases and the J gene lost 1 base, with 11 bases spanning the gap. This CDR3 spans 15 amino acids. CDR3: CASSERTERNTEAFF. In nucleotides, the CDR3 is TGTGCCAGCAGTGAAAGGACAGAAAGGAACACTGAAGCTTTCTTT.

The V call is TRBV27, the J call TRBJ2-6, with D unresolved. This CDR3 region has 15 residues. The V and J ends lost 0 bases and 4 bases respectively, with 7 bases between them. Germline lookup yields CDR1 MNHEY and CDR2 SMNVEV (reference sequence). The CDR3 DNA reads as TGTGCCAGCAGTTTATCGCATGCGGGGGCCAACGTCCTGACTTTC. Residues: CASSLSHAGANVLTF.

The rearrangement joins TRBV7-9 to TRBJ2-5, with a possible D match to TRBD2 (6 bases). Germline assignment: CDR1 SEHNR and CDR2 FQNEAQ (reference sequence). The CDR3 is 15 residues long. Trimming removed 2 bases from V and 0 bases from J, with 10 bases in between. CDR3 region: CASSLLRGNQETQYF. CDR3 DNA sequence: TGTGCCAGCAGCTTATTACGGGGGAACCAAGAGACCCAGTACTTC.

V and J are TRBV19 and TRBJ1-1; maybe TRBD1 (5 bases). Trimming took 7 bases from V and 10 from J, leaving 31 bases between them. This CDR3 region has 17 residues. Germline CDR1 and CDR2: LNHDA and SQIVND (reference sequence). In DNA, the CDR3 is TGTGCCAGTATCCCCTCGCCGGGGGTTGAGAGGCCGTTAGGAGCTTTCTTT. Amino acid sequence: CASIPSPGVERPLGAFF.

This chain joins TRBV4-2 and TRBJ2-7, with 7 bases aligning to TRBD1. The CDR3 totals 21 residues. Per the germline V gene, CDR1 is LGHNA and CDR2 is YNFKEQ. J gave up 4 bases and V 0 bases, and 24 bases lay outside the gene matches. CDR3 sequence (DNA): TGTGCCAGCAGCCAAGACCATGGACAGGTTAGGAGGAAAACTACCCCGTACGAGCAGTACTTC. Translated: CASSQDHGQVRRKTTPYEQYF.

The chain employs TRBV5-6 and TRBJ1-2, with TRBD1 matching 10 bases. Germline values: CDR1 SGHDT, CDR2 YYEEEE. There are 15 residues in the CDR3. J was trimmed by 8 bases and V by 2 bases; bases with no gene match: 9. This CDR3 is CASSFRDRGSQGYTF. The CDR3 DNA is TGTGCCAGCAGCTTCCGGGACAGGGGCTCTCAGGGCTACACCTTC. Filled out from reference TRBV5-6 and TRBJ1-2, the complete variable domain reads DAGVTQSPTHLIKTRGQQVTLRCSPKSGHDTVSWYQQALGQGPQFIFQYYEEEERQRGNFPDRFSGHQFPNYSSELNVNALLLGDSALYLCASSFRDRGSQGYTFGSGTRLTVV.

This clone was detected a few times. This chain connects TRBV7-9 to TRBJ1-6, with D uncertain. Germline CDR1 SEHNR, CDR2 FQNEAQ (reference sequence). This CDR3 has 13 residues. The germline V and J ends were trimmed by 4 bases and 7 bases, with 8 bases remaining between them. CDR3 nucleotides: TGTGCCAGCAGCTCCGCCCGGAATTCACCCCTCCACTTT. Amino acids: CASSSARNSPLHF.